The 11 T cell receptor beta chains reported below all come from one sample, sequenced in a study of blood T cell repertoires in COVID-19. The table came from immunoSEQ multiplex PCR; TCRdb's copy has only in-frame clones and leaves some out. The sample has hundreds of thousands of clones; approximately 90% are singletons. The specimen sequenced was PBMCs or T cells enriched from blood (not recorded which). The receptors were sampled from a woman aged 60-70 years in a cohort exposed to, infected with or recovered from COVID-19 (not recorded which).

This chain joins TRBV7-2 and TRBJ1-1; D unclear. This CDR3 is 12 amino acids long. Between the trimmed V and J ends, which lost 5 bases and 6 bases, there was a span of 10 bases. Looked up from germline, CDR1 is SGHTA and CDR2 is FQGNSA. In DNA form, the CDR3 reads TGTGCCAGCAGCCAAGACACCTCTGAAGCTTTCTTT. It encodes CASSQDTSEAFF.

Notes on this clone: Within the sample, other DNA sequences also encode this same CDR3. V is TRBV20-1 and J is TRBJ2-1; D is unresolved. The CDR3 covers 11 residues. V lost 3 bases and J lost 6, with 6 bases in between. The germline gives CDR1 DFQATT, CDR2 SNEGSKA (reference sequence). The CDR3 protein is CSARASNEQFF. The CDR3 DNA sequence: TGCAGTGCTAGGGCTAGCAATGAGCAGTTCTTC.

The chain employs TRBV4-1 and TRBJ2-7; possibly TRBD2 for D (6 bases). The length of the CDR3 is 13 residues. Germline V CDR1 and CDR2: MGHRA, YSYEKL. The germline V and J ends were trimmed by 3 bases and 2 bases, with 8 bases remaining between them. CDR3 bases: TGCGCCAGCAGCCACACGGGAGCCTACGAGCAGTACTTC. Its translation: CASSHTGAYEQYF.

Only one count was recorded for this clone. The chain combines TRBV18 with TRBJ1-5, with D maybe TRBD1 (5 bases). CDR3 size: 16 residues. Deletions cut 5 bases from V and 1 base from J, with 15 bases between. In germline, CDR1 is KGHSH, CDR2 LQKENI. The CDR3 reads CASSIQGMESNQPQHF. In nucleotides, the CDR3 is TGTGCCAGCTCAATTCAGGGAATGGAGAGCAATCAGCCCCAGCATTTT.

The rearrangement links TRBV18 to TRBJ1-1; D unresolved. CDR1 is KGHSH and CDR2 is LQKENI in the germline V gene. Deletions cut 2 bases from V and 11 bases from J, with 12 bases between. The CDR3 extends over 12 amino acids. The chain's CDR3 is CASSPERVWAFF. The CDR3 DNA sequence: TGTGCCAGCTCACCAGAGCGGGTTTGGGCTTTCTTT.

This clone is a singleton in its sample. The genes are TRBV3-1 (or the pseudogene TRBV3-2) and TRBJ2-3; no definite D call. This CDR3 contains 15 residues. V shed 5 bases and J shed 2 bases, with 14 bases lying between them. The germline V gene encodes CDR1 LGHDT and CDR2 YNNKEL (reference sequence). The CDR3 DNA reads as TGTGCCAGCAGCATCAGAGCGCGGAACACAGATACGCAGTATTTT. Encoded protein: CASSIRARNTDTQYF.

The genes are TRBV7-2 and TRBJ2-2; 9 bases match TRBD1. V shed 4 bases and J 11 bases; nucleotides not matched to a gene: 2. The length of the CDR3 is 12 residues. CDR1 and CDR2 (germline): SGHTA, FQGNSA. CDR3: CASSSDRGELFF. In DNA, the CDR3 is TGTGCCAGCAGCTCGGACAGGGGAGAGCTGTTTTTT.

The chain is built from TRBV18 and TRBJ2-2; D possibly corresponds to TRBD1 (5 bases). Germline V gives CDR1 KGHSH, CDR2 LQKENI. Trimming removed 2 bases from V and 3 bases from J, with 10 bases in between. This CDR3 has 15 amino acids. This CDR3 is CASSPNLGDTGELFF. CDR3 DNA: TGTGCCAGCTCACCAAATTTAGGGGACACCGGGGAGCTGTTTTTT.

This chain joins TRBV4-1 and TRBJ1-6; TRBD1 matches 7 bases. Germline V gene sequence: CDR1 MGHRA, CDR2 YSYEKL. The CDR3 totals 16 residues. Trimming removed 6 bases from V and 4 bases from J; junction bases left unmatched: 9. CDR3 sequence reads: CASRRDRDSYNSPLHF. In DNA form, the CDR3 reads TGCGCCAGCAGAAGAGACAGGGATTCTTATAATTCACCCCTCCACTTT.

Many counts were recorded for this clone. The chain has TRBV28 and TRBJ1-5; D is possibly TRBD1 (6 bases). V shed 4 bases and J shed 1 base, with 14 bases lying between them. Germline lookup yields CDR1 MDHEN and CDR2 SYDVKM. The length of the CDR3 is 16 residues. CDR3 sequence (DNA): TGTGCCAGCAGTTCTCCCCTTGGACAGAGCAATCAGCCCCAGCATTTT. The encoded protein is CASSSPLGQSNQPQHF.

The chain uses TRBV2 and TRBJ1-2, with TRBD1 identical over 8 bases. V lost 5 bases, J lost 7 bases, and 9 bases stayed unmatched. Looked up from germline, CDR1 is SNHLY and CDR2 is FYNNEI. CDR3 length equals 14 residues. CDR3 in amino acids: CASSPSTGESGYTF. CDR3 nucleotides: TGTGCCAGCAGTCCATCGACAGGGGAAAGTGGCTACACCTTC.